The source of this TCR beta chain is a study of shared clonotypes between healthy human individuals. Whole-study results and caveats: Generation of non-shared clonotypes was less probable than generation of clonotypes shared by all four donors. Sampling covered nothing but blood. Tissue TCR repertoires likely differ from those found in blood. What rarefaction showed was incomplete sorted-subset sequencing despite large depth.

CD8 memory was a combination of CD45RO+ cells and CCR7-negative CD45RA+ TemRA cells. About this clone: Antigen specificity is unknown.

Between the trimmed V and J ends, which lost 10 bases and 0 bases, there was a span of 9 bases. CDR1 is MNHEY, CDR2 SVGAGI, per germline. The CDR3 extends over 12 amino acids. Libraries were prepared by immunoSEQ multiplex PCR; TCRdb keeps only in-frame clonotypes and omits some of them. The data show around 320,000 clones, about nine tenths seen once. The clonotype comes from a man aged 18 to 29 in good health. Sequencing was done on a sample of memory CD8+ T cells sorted from blood. Subset given: CD45RO+ cells pooled with CCR7-negative TemRA cells. The chain couples TRBV6-5 to TRBJ1-1; a possible D gene is TRBD1 (5 bases). The CDR3 region is CATGVVNTEAFF. CDR3 in DNA: TGTGCCACGGGGGTGGTGAACACTGAAGCTTTCTTT.